This passage covers 5 T cell receptor beta chains from one sample sequenced in a study of cytomegalovirus exposure and HLA in healthy donors. The PCR made use of 60 Vbeta and 13 Jbeta primers. Measured with immunoSEQ multiplex PCR; TCRdb has only the in-frame clones, and not every one. The sample table sets out around 70,000 clones. Sequenced input: PBMCs. Receptor source: a boy between 10 and 17 years old in good health and CMV-seronegative.

The chain uses TRBV30 and TRBJ2-1; D may be TRBD1 (6 bases). The germline V and J ends were trimmed by 5 bases and 6 bases, with 11 bases remaining between them. The CDR3 consists of 12 residues. Looked up from germline, CDR1 is GTSNPN and CDR2 is SVGIG (reference sequence). CDR3 residues: CAWSSTGNEQFF. In nucleotides, the CDR3 is TGTGCCTGGTCCTCGACAGGCAATGAGCAGTTCTTC. The variable domain in full, with the rest retrieved from reference TRBV30 and TRBJ2-1, is SQTIHQWPATLVQPVGSPLSLECTVEGTSNPNLYWYRQAAGRGLQLLFYSVGIGQISSEVPQNLSASRPQDRQFILSSKKLLLSDSGFYLCAWSSTGNEQFFGPGTRLTVL.

The rearrangement links TRBV2 to TRBJ1-1; 7 bases match TRBD1. The CDR3 length is 14 residues. The trim removed 7 bases at V and 6 bases at J, leaving 11 bases unmatched. From germline, CDR1 is SNHLY and CDR2 FYNNEI. The CDR3 sequence: CASNQQGPQAEAFF. Written as DNA, the CDR3 is TGTGCCAGCAACCAACAGGGGCCCCAGGCTGAAGCTTTCTTT.

The chain recombines TRBV6-5 with TRBJ2-2, with D possibly TRBD2 on 6 matching bases. The CDR3 is 11 residues long. The germline V and J ends were trimmed by 10 bases and 8 bases, with 11 bases remaining between them. From germline, CDR1 is MNHEY and CDR2 SVGAGI. The DNA of the CDR3 is TGTGCCACCGGGAGAAAAGGGGAGCTGTTTTTT. Translating gives CATGRKGELFF.

This rearrangement joins TRBV29-1 to TRBJ2-2, with D perhaps matching TRBD1 (5 bases). From germline, CDR1 is SQVTM and CDR2 ANQGSEA. Deletions cut 1 base from V and 7 bases from J, with 13 bases between. The CDR3 runs to 14 residues. CDR3 sequence (DNA): TGCAGCGTTGAAGGGCTCAGGGCGAACGGGGAGCTGTTTTTT. Translating it yields CSVEGLRANGELFF.

This chain joins TRBV6-1 and TRBJ1-1; TRBD1 aligns across 9 bases. The germline gives CDR1 MNHNS, CDR2 SASEGT. CDR3 length: 14 residues. J lost 5 bases, V lost 5 bases, and 6 bases had no gene match. DNA of the CDR3: TGTGCCAGCAGTCCCTACAGGGGGCAAACTGAAGCTTTCTTT. It codes for CASSPYRGQTEAFF.